The clone carrying this T cell receptor (beta chain) was observed a single time. This record belongs to a study of Ad26.COV2.S vaccination and SARS-CoV-2 variants. About the study: Trial arm assignment for the donor was COV1001 Ad26.COV2.S.

The length of the CDR3 is 16 residues. Treatment indicated: 19 received Ad26.COV2.S at low or high dose, single or two shots; about 5 received placebo; per-sample allocation not given. At day 63 after the first vaccine or placebo injection, samples were drawn. Clones were sequenced by immunoSEQ multiplex PCR, and TCRdb holds only the in-frame ones, with some missing. The table includes roughly 500,000 clones, roughly 89% detected once. The V and J genes are TRBV21-1 and TRBJ2-1; TRBD2, as called in the table, went unchecked against the DNA. TRBV21-1 counts as a pseudogene. This specimen was peripheral blood, taken in a trial of Ad26.COV2.S vaccine versus placebo. The receptor was isolated from a person between 18 and 60 years old who received the Ad26.COV2.S COVID-19 vaccine or a placebo. CDR3 DNA: TGTGCCAGCAGCAAAGAGGCAACTAGCGGGAAGGGTGAGCAGTTCTTC. The encoded protein is CASSKEATSGKGEQFF.